Listed below are T cell receptor beta chains from one sample, sequenced in a study of blood T cell repertoires in COVID-19. TCRdb keeps only in-frame clones here, not all; method: immunoSEQ multiplex PCR. The sample lists roughly 410,000 clones; 89% were seen once. The sample taken for sequencing was peripheral blood. These receptor sequences come from a man aged 40-55 years with acute or convalescent COVID-19. CDR3s include the opening cysteine and the closing phenylalanine or tryptophan.

V,J,CDR3
TRBV18,TRBJ1-2,CASSPSDRGTPVSATDYGYTF
TRBV7-3,TRBJ2-1,CASSQPGHYNEQFF
TRBV10-3,TRBJ1-1,CAISEATGRNTEAFF
TRBV14,TRBJ2-4,CASSQGSAGRAKNIQYF
TRBV4-1,TRBJ2-6,CASSVQGALGANVLTF
TRBV7-8,TRBJ1-2,CASSLLSTGSDGYTF
TRBV12-3/TRBV12-4,TRBJ1-1,CASSRTGRTEAFF
TRBV7-2,TRBJ2-5,CASGQRGPAGETQYF
TRBV14,TRBJ2-1,CASSTTSGSGNEQFF
TRBV7-9,TRBJ2-7,CASSLGGLSYEQYF
TRBV6-1,TRBJ1-1,CASSDPRGTEAFF
TRBV6-7,TRBJ2-7,CASSYTRHTSYEQYF
TRBV9,TRBJ2-2,CASSVRDLNTGELFF
TRBV2,TRBJ1-3,CASSPDRGLGNTIYF
TRBV12-5,TRBJ2-3,CASGLSDTQYF
TRBV7-9,TRBJ1-2,CASSLVTGPNGNGYTF
TRBV14,TRBJ1-1,CASSLDRVTEAFF
TRBV6-5,TRBJ2-7,CASSYGGRGSYEQYF
TRBV27,TRBJ2-2,CASRVRGPGTGELFF
TRBV7-3,TRBJ2-3,CASSSGRTDTQYF
TRBV2,TRBJ2-1,CASSEATGLRVNEQFF
TRBV7-9,TRBJ1-1,CASRREGLAFF
TRBV9,TRBJ2-1,CASSPGDRYNEQFF
TRBV6-5,TRBJ1-3,CASPTGSSGNTIYF
TRBV7-8,TRBJ2-1,CASSPGQGRPERDEQFF
TRBV29-1,TRBJ2-3,CSLRAGALPKDTQYF
TRBV19,TRBJ2-3,CASRVGGRGGTDTQYF
TRBV29-1,TRBJ2-7,CSVVQGAQTYEQYF
TRBV10-3,TRBJ1-5,CAISETGTFFNQPQHF
TRBV11-2,TRBJ2-1,CASSFDSSGSFYEQFF
TRBV5-6,TRBJ2-2,CASSLEQITGELFF
TRBV29-1,TRBJ1-2,CSVGEQGRAYTF
TRBV5-1,TRBJ2-7,CASSLEVRDRGYEQYF
TRBV28,TRBJ1-1,CASRGQGGTEAFF
TRBV9,TRBJ1-1,CASSVDPGPYTEAFF
TRBV5-8,TRBJ1-2,CASRLTGGTGGYTF
TRBV10-2,TRBJ1-5,CASSEWGDQPQHF
TRBV5-5,TRBJ2-1,CASSLPSGRASEQFF
TRBV6-6,TRBJ1-2,CASSYSRGNYGYTF
TRBV20-1,TRBJ2-7,CSATAAYEQYF
TRBV3-1/TRBV3-2,TRBJ1-5,CASSQDRRVGQGFSYSNQPQHF
TRBV28,TRBJ2-4,CASSLRPVIAENIQYF